This T cell receptor beta chain was documented in a study of control samples from healthy donors and cancer patients. Trimming removed 6 bases from V and 8 bases from J, with 22 bases in between. Germline V gene lookup returns CDR1 MNHEY and CDR2 SVGAGI. The CDR3 is 15 amino acids. The table came from immunoSEQ multiplex PCR; TCRdb's copy has only in-frame clones and leaves some out. Of some 130,000 clones listed, about 95% are singletons. J is TRBJ1-1 and V is TRBV6-5, with a weak D call TRBD1 (5 bases). Specimen: blood. The TCR sequence derives from a man between 25 and 39 years old in good health. The CDR3 is CASRPPDSPTSEAFF. CDR3 in DNA: TGTGCCAGCAGACCGCCAGACAGCCCAACTTCCGAAGCTTTCTTT.